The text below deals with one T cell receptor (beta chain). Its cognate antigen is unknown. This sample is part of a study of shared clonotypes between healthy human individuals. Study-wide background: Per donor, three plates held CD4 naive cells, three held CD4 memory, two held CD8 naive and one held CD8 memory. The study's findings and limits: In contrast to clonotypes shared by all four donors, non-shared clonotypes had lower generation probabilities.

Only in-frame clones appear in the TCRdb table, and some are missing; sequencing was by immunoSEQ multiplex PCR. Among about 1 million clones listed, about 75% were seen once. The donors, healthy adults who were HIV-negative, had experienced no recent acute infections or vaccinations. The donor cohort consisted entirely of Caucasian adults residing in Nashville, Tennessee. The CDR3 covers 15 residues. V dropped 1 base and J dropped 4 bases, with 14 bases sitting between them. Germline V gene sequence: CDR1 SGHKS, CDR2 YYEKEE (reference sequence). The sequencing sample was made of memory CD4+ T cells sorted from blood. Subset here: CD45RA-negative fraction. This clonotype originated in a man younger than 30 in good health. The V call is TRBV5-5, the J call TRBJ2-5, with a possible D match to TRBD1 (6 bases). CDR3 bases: TGTGCCAGCAGCTTGTATCCAGGGGTCGGAGAGACCCAGTACTTC. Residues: CASSLYPGVGETQYF.